This is a list of T cell receptor beta chains from one sample in a study of blood T cell repertoires in COVID-19. Measured with immunoSEQ multiplex PCR; TCRdb has only the in-frame clones, and not every one. The data hold about 240,000 clones, with just under 85% observed a single time. Sequencing input: peripheral blood. Every receptor here comes from a man aged 50-59 years with acute or convalescent COVID-19. Each CDR3 is given without its conserved first and last residue.

V,CDR3
TRBV25-1,ASSEHLGQGEKNTEAF
TRBV29-1,SVGRLIDTQY
TRBV18,ASSLGQPVNQPQH
TRBV7-3,ASSLTGQSPYEQY
TRBV6-5,AKAGGLGPSYEQY
TRBV5-1,ASRTSRDRVYEQY
TRBV27,ASSLDRGGEKLF
TRBV6-5,ASSYSGRGGRYGYT
TRBV11-3,ASSILAGGNTGELF
TRBV11-2,ASTPGQGVETQY
TRBV27,ASRLYEQARVEQY
TRBV2,ASSDQGVSSGNTIY
TRBV12-3/TRBV12-4,ASSGTPPEKLF
TRBV19,ASRYRLTAGNTIY
TRBV5-6,ASSLAKGLQPQH
TRBV7-8,ASTLTGLSGNTIY
TRBV9,ASSVQGSLYNEQF
TRBV3-1/TRBV3-2,ASSQELAFNSPLH
TRBV4-1,ASSLSSAGANVLT
TRBV18,ASSPPRGVNEKLF
TRBV7-8,ASAAGGRKQY
TRBV2,ANTRAPNEKLF
TRBV3-1/TRBV3-2,ASSSTGGSSQPQH
TRBV10-3,AINTGHGDLYGYT
TRBV14,ASSQERTRGETQY
TRBV5-1,ASSPGERESGELF
TRBV19,ASTGVVGQPQH
TRBV6-5,ASSQRDQANYGYT
TRBV14,ASSQAEGQAGFNYGYT
TRBV10-3,AISENGEYEQY
TRBV9,ASSVGQSRDEKLF
TRBV11-3,ASSLRGLAGNTGELF
TRBV2,ASRTDGMNTEAF
TRBV5-6,ASSIGQGVSYEQY
TRBV7-9,ASSFSYRYSGNTIY
TRBV7-9,ASSILGNEQF
TRBV6-1,ASATGTGNTIY
TRBV5-1,ASGGGGRYEQY
TRBV4-2,ASSQDGTGTDTQY
TRBV14,ASRRTNRGGDQPQH
TRBV6-6,ASSLSSYEQY
TRBV21-1,ASSKLPTKGARYGYT
TRBV21-1,ASFPGRVLRDTGELF
TRBV7-2,ASSLESGGTGELF
TRBV27,ASSLSGAGLATEAF
TRBV5-6,ASSRLDRADSNQPQH
TRBV4-1,ASSQDTGGIAKNIQY
TRBV6-5,ASTFERAGETQY
TRBV4-1,ASSPGGMGHSPLH
TRBV5-8,ASSHGTASRLH
TRBV19,ASNKQGVYGYT
TRBV6-5,ASSYATYYEQY
TRBV19,ASSWAGGTDTQY
TRBV16,ASLKRAGNSYEQY